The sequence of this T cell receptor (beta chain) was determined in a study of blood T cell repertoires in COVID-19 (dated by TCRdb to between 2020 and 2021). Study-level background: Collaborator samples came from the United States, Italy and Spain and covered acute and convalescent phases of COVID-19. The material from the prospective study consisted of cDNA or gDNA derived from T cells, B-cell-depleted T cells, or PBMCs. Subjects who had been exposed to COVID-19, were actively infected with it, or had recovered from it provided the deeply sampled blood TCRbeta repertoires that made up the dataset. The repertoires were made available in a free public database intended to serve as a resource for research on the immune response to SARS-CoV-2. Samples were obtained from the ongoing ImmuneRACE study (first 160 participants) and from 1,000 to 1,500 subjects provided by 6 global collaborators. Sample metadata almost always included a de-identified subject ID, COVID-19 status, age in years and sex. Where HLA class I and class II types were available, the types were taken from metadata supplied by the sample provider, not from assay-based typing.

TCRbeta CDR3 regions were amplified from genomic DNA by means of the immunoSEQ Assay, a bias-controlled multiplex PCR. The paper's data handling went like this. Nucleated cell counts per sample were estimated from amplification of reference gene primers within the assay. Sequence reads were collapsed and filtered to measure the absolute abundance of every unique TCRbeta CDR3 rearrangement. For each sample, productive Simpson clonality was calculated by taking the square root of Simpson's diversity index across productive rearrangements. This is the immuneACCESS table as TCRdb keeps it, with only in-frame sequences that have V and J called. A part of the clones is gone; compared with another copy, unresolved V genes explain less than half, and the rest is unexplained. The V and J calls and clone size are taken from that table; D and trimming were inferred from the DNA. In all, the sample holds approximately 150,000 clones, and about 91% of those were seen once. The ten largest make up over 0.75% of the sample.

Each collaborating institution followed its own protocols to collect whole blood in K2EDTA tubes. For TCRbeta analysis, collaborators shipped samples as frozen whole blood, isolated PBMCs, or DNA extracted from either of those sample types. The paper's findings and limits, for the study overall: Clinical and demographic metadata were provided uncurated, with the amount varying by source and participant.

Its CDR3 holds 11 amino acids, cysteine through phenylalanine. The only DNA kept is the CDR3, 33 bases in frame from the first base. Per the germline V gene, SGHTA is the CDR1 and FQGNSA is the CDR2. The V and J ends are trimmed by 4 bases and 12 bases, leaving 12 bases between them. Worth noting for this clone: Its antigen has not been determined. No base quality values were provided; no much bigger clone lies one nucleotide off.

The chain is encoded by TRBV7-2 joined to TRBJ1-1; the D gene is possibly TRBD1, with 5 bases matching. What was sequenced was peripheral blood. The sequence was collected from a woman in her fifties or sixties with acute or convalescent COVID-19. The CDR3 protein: CASSWPDIPFF. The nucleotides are TGTGCCAGCAGCTGGCCGGACATACCTTTCTTT.